These T cell receptor beta chains were read from a single sample in a study of identical twins. TCRdb analysed the 5' RACE reads with MiXCR anew, one entry per CDR3 protein. Of a few hundred thousand distinct CDR3 sequences in the sample, 10% to 13% were seen once. Sequences were obtained from memory T cells sorted from blood. These receptors came from a man over 45 in good health. Each CDR3 is given with its conserved first and last residue. A D gene is named only where the DNA matches it firmly. Part of the rows lack a size; the others show once, few, many or a class for expanded clones.

D	V	size	J	DNA	CDR3
TRBD2	TRBV2	many	TRBJ2-1	TGTGCCAGCAGCCGCGGGACTAGCGGGGGGTTACAGTTCTTC	CASSRGTSGGLQFF
.	TRBV5-1	few	TRBJ2-7	TGCGCCAGCAGCTTGGCAACACAGGGTTTCTACGAGCAGTACTTC	CASSLATQGFYEQYF
.	TRBV7-2	few	TRBJ1-6	TGTGCCAGCTCGCGAGGGGGGAATTCACCCCTCCACTTT	CASSRGGNSPLHF
TRBD1	TRBV30	.	TRBJ2-6	TGTGCCTGGAGTGTAGCGACAGGGGGCCCCATCTCTGGGGCCAACGTCCTGACTTTC	CAWSVATGGPISGANVLTF
TRBD1	TRBV6-1	many	TRBJ1-1	TGTGCCAGCAGATCTACCGGGACAGGGGTTGGTGAAGCTTTCTTT	CASRSTGTGVGEAFF
.	TRBV7-9	many	TRBJ1-5	TGTGCCAGCAGCTCCGACGGGGGTTACTATCAGCCCCAGCATTTT	CASSSDGGYYQPQHF
.	TRBV6-5	.	TRBJ1-5	TGTGCCAGCAGTTACGGGGTATCGAATCAGCCCCAGCATTTT	CASSYGVSNQPQHF
.	TRBV4-3	few	TRBJ1-5	TGCGCCAGCAGCCCCTTCCAAGGTAGCAGTCAGCCCCAGCATTTT	CASSPFQGSSQPQHF
.	TRBV11-2	many	TRBJ2-3	TGTGCCAGCAGCCTAAGATCCAGGGAAGGTTGGACCAACACAGATACGCAGTATTTT	CASSLRSREGWTNTDTQYF
TRBD2	TRBV4-2	few	TRBJ2-1	TGTGCCAGCAGCCAAGACCGGGAGGGAGCAATGGAGCAGTTCTTC	CASSQDREGAMEQFF
TRBD2	TRBV6-2/TRBV6-3	many	TRBJ2-1	TGTGCCAGCAGCGAGACTAGCGGGAATCTTGACAATGAGCAGTTCTTC	CASSETSGNLDNEQFF
.	TRBV3-1	.	TRBJ1-1	TGTGCCAGCAGCCCAGAACGGGGAGGAGCTTTCTTT	CASSPERGGAFF
.	TRBV29-1	.	TRBJ2-1	TGCAGCGTTGCCAGCGTTGGTGAGCAGTTCTTC	CSVASVGEQFF
.	TRBV7-2	.	TRBJ1-5	TGTGTTAGCAGCTTGGATTCAGCAATCAATCAGCCCCAGCATTTT	CVSSLDSAINQPQHF
.	TRBV20-1	.	TRBJ1-2	TGCAGTGCTAAGACCACTAACTATGGCTACACCTTC	CSAKTTNYGYTF
.	TRBV10-3	many	TRBJ1-6	TGTGCCATCAGTCCGGCGGGGGGCTCACCCCTCCACTTT	CAISPAGGSPLHF
TRBD2	TRBV5-1	.	TRBJ2-5	TGCGCCAGCAGCTTGGTCCCGGGAGGAGAGACCCAGTACTTC	CASSLVPGGETQYF
TRBD1	TRBV20-1	.	TRBJ2-5	TGCAGTGCTAGAGGGTACAGGGGGCCCTACCAAGAGACCCAGTACTTC	CSARGYRGPYQETQYF
.	TRBV7-9	.	TRBJ1-1	TGTGCCAGCACCGCATCATCACGGGGCAAAGCTTTCTTT	CASTASSRGKAFF
TRBD2	TRBV5-1	many	TRBJ2-3	TGCGCCAGCAGCTCAGGACTAGCGGGAGCAGATACGCAGTATTTT	CASSSGLAGADTQYF
TRBD1	TRBV13	few	TRBJ2-7	TGTGCCAGCAGCTTGACGGACAGGGGGTCATACGAGCAGTACTTC	CASSLTDRGSYEQYF
.	TRBV27	few	TRBJ2-6	TGTGCCAGCAGTGCCACTCTTGGGGCCAACGTCCTGACTTTC	CASSATLGANVLTF
.	TRBV4-3	.	TRBJ2-6	TGCGCCAGCAGCCAAGATAAGTTCGGAGCCATGGACTCCGGGGCCAACGTCCTGACTTTC	CASSQDKFGAMDSGANVLTF
.	TRBV4-1	few	TRBJ1-2	TGCGCCAGCAGCCAACAGCAGGGGACTAACTATGGCTACACCTTC	CASSQQQGTNYGYTF
TRBD2	TRBV20-1	.	TRBJ2-1	TGCAGTGCCCGGACTAGCGGACACTACAATGAGCAGTTCTTC	CSARTSGHYNEQFF
TRBD2	TRBV12-3/TRBV12-4	many	TRBJ2-3	TGTGCCAGCAGTTTAATGGCTAGCGGGAGACAAGATACGCAGTATTTT	CASSLMASGRQDTQYF
.	TRBV6-1	.	TRBJ2-3	TGTGCCAGCTTTGCCTTTAGAGTTCGCACAGATACGCAGTATTTT	CASFAFRVRTDTQYF
TRBD1	TRBV3-1	many	TRBJ2-1	TGTGCCAGCAACCTCCGGGACAGGGGGCCCAATGAGCAGTTCTTC	CASNLRDRGPNEQFF
.	TRBV5-1	few	TRBJ2-3	TGCGCCAGCAGCTTGAGGGGAGATACGCAGTATTTT	CASSLRGDTQYF
.	TRBV28	.	TRBJ1-1	TGTGCCAGCAGTTTTGGGGGGGCAGGCACTGAAGCTTTCTTT	CASSFGGAGTEAFF